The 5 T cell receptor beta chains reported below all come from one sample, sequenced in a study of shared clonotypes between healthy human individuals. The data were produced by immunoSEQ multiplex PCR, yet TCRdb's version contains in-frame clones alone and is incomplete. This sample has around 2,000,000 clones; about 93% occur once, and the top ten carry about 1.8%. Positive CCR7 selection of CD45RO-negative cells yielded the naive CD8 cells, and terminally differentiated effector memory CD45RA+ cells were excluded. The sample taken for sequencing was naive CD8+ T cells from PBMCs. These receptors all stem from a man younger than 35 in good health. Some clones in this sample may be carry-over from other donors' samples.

The CDR3 reads CASSLGALGTQYF. DNA for the CDR3: TGTGCCAGCAGCTTAGGGGCTCTGGGGACCCAGTACTTC. The gene calls are TRBV11-2 and TRBJ2-5, with no clear D. This CDR3 has 13 residues. V lost 1 base and J lost 7, with 10 bases in between. Germline V gene data show CDR1 as SGHAT and CDR2 as FQNNGV.

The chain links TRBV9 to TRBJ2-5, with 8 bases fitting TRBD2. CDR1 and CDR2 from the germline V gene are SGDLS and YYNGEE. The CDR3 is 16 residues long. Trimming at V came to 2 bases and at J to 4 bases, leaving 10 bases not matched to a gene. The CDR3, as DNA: TGTGCCAGCAGCGTTGGCCCCTCGGCGGGAGGAGAGACCCAGTACTTC. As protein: CASSVGPSAGGETQYF.

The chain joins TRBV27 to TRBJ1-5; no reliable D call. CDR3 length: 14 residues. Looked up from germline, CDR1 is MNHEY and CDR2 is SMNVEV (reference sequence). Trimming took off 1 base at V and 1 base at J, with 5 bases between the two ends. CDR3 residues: CASSLFQSNQPQHF. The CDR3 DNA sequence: TGTGCCAGCAGTTTATTCCAGAGCAATCAGCCCCAGCATTTT.

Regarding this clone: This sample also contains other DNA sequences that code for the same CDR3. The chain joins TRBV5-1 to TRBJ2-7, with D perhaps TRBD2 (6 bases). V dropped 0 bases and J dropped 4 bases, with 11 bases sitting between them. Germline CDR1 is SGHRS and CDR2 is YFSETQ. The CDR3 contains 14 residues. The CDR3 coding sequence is TGCGCCAGCAGCTTGGCCGCGGGATCATACGAGCAGTACTTC. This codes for CASSLAAGSYEQYF. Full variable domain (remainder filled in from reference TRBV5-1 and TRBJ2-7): KAGVTQTPRYLIKTRGQQVTLSCSPISGHRSVSWYQQTPGQGLQFLFEYFSETQRNKGNFPGRFSGRQFSNSRSEMNVSTLELGDSALYLCASSLAAGSYEQYFGPGTRLTVT.

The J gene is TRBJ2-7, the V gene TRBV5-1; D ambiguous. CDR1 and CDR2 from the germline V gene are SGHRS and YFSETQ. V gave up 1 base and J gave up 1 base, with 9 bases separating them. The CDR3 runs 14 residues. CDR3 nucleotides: TGCGCCAGCAGCTTGACTTACGGTTCCTACGAGCAGTACTTC. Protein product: CASSLTYGSYEQYF. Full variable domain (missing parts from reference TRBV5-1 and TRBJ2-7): KAGVTQTPRYLIKTRGQQVTLSCSPISGHRSVSWYQQTPGQGLQFLFEYFSETQRNKGNFPGRFSGRQFSNSRSEMNVSTLELGDSALYLCASSLTYGSYEQYFGPGTRLTVT.